This T cell receptor (beta chain) was profiled in a study of CD8 T cells in Susac syndrome. Study-wide context: Patients with Susac syndrome, at blood draw, were therapy-naive, on corticosteroids, or on intravenous immunoglobulin alone.

Sequencing of TCR beta was undertaken in CD8+ and CD4+ T cells derived from blood. Study-wide findings and caveats: Five or six Susac-specific public clones appeared in CD8+ TEMRA repertoires, and under 20 in total CD8+ repertoires.

To note about this clonotype: The antigen is unknown.

Random hexamers were used to reverse transcribe 0.5 to 1 ug of RNA. The CDR3 of TCR beta was amplified by immunoSEQ multiplex PCR across 54 Vbeta and 13 Jbeta. TCRdb re-analysed the immunoSEQ multiplex PCR reads in MiXCR, keeping a single row per CDR3 protein. The profile shows fewer than 90,000 distinct CDR3 sequences, approximately 93% of them singletons. This TCR was recovered from a human donor with Susac syndrome. The specimen sequenced was CD8+ T cells from PBMCs.

The CDR3 here is CASSYSEGVGYEQYF. In nucleotides, the CDR3 is TGTGCCAGCAGTTACTCGGAAGGGGTCGGGTACGAGCAGTACTTC. This chain uses TRBV6-2 or TRBV6-3 with TRBJ2-7, with D tentatively TRBD1 (5 bases). V lost 0 bases, J lost 4 bases, and 13 bases lay in between. This CDR3 spans 15 amino acids. Per germline, CDR1 MNHEY and CDR2 SVGEGT.